The rows below give T cell receptor beta chains drawn from one sample of a study of radiotherapy plus CTLA-4 blockade in lung cancer. Produced via immunoSEQ multiplex PCR; TCRdb's table is partial and in-frame only. The data contain over 30,000 clones, about four fifths of them seen just once; the ten biggest clones take up 20% to 30%. The sample here was peripheral blood, taken from a patient treated with radiotherapy plus ipilimumab. The receptors derive from a human donor with non-small cell lung cancer that progressed on radiotherapy plus ipilimumab. Each CDR3 is given with its conserved first and last residue. A D gene is named only where the DNA matches it firmly.

D gene	V gene	J gene	CDR3 protein
TRBD1	TRBV4-1	TRBJ1-1	CASSQPRGGAQGGSEAFF
NA	TRBV6-6	TRBJ1-4	CASIPEATNEKLFF
NA	TRBV2	TRBJ2-3	CASSDTPGLQGTQYF
TRBD1	TRBV18	TRBJ1-3	CASSGSGGGSGNTIYF
TRBD2	TRBV6-5	TRBJ2-3	CATKGSGHTDTQYF
NA	TRBV16	TRBJ2-7	CASSQFVGGPLSYEQYF
NA	TRBV6-1	TRBJ2-7	CASSEIALVEQYF
NA	TRBV6-1	TRBJ1-4	CASTARAGVNEKLFF
NA	TRBV5-8	TRBJ2-7	CASSATGRRF
TRBD1	TRBV18	TRBJ2-7	CASFWGQGGPHEQYF
NA	TRBV27	TRBJ1-5	CASSQDSRNQPQHF
TRBD1	TRBV18	TRBJ1-2	CASSPGGQGAPGGYTF
TRBD2	TRBV4-1	TRBJ2-1	CASSPGTSGGVTTYNEQFF
TRBD2	TRBV6-1	TRBJ2-7	CASSEPSGGAYEQYF
TRBD2	TRBV5-1	TRBJ2-5	CASSLVPSGGAYEETQYF
NA	TRBV5-1	TRBJ2-7	CASSFGGAPTYEQYF
NA	TRBV19	TRBJ1-2	CASSSRSGYTF
NA	TRBV15	TRBJ2-6	CATSRDKGRADSGANVLTF
TRBD1	TRBV2	TRBJ1-1	CAGGQGPNTEAFF
TRBD1	TRBV5-4	TRBJ2-5	CASSLERGTGAETQYF
NA	TRBV5-4	TRBJ1-2	CASSLKGQDYGYTF
TRBD2	TRBV5-1	TRBJ2-5	CASSSVGAGGQETQYF